Shown below are 20 T cell receptor beta chains from a single sample sequenced in a study of T cell responses to AZD1222 COVID-19 vaccine (dated by TCRdb to about 2021). What this sample's time point label stands for: about 28 days (+/-7) after the second vaccine dose. Receptor libraries were prepared by the immunoSEQ multiplex PCR assay. TCRdb re-hosts the immuneACCESS table, in-frame sequences only. Its copies lack some clones; in the studies checked, an unresolved V gene accounts for under half of them, and the cause for the rest is not known. In this sample the table shows over 110,000 clones, roughly 93% of which occur a single time. The ten top clones hold 9% to 9.5% of the sample. Specimen: peripheral blood, collected 28 days after the second AZD1222 dose. These receptor sequences come from an adult who received the AZD1222 COVID-19 vaccine.

The J gene is TRBJ1-2, the V gene TRBV5-1; no clear D gene. The germline gives CDR1 SGHRS, CDR2 YFSETQ. This CDR3 is built from 15 residues. V gave up 5 bases and J gave up 3 bases, with 17 bases separating them. The CDR3 nucleotides read TGCGCCAGCAGAAAATGGTCCTCCCTGGACTATGGCTACACCTTC. Encoded protein: CASRKWSSLDYGYTF.

The chain uses TRBV10-3 and TRBJ1-5; TRBD1 aligns across 11 bases. The CDR3 covers 15 residues. Trimming at V came to 6 bases and at J to 6 bases, leaving 7 bases not matched to a gene. In germline, CDR1 is ENHRY, CDR2 SYGVKD. CDR3 coding DNA: TGTGCCATCAGCCAAGGACAGGGGGCGAGTCAGCCCCAGCATTTT. Its translation: CAISQGQGASQPQHF.

J is TRBJ2-1 and V is TRBV7-8; 8 bases match TRBD2. Trimming at V came to 1 base and at J to 3 bases, leaving 11 bases not matched to a gene. Germline V CDR1 and CDR2: SGHVS, FQNEAQ. CDR3 length: 18 amino acids. The CDR3 DNA reads as TGTGCCAGCAGCTTAGAGGCGAGACTTAGCGGGATCTACAATGAGCAGTTCTTC. It encodes CASSLEARLSGIYNEQFF.

This clone has just a few counts. The CDR3 region is CASSFRTGEQFF. In nucleotides, the CDR3 is TGTGCCAGCAGCTTCAGGACGGGTGAGCAGTTCTTC. V gene TRBV11-2 combines with J gene TRBJ2-1, with unresolved D. This CDR3 contains 12 residues. Germline lookup yields CDR1 SGHAT and CDR2 FQNNGV. V was clipped by 3 bases and J by 9 bases, with 9 bases between them.

This sequence joins TRBV5-8 and TRBJ2-2, with D possibly being TRBD1 or TRBD2 (5 bases each). V shed 6 bases and J shed 0 bases, with 18 bases lying between them. The germline gives CDR1 SGHTS, CDR2 YDEGEE. This CDR3 spans 17 amino acids. Here the CDR3 DNA reads TGTGCCAGCATCCCCCCTGACCGGGACCCGAACACCGGGGAGCTGTTTTTT. Protein sequence: CASIPPDRDPNTGELFF.

The chain couples TRBV27 to TRBJ2-1; 9 positions agree with TRBD2. CDR3 size: 16 residues. Losses at the gene ends were 4 bases for V and 7 bases for J; bases not matched to a gene: 11. Germline V gene data show CDR1 as MNHEY and CDR2 as SMNVEV (reference sequence). DNA for the CDR3: TGTGCCAGCAGTTCAAATAGCGGGGGCCTTGAGAATGAGCAGTTCTTC. The encoded protein is CASSSNSGGLENEQFF.

V usage is TRBV30 and J usage is TRBJ2-7; D uncertain. Germline CDR1 is GTSNPN and CDR2 is SVGIG (reference sequence). With 1 base removed from V and 0 bases from J, the gap between germline ends came to 7 bases. The CDR3 has 13 amino acids. The CDR3 sequence: CAWSGPSSYEQYF. CDR3 nucleotide sequence: TGTGCCTGGAGTGGCCCTAGCTCCTACGAGCAGTACTTC.

CDR3 region: CASSDVTEAFF. In nucleotides, the CDR3 is TGTGCCAGCAGTGATGTCACCGAAGCTTTCTTT. This chain joins TRBV2 and TRBJ1-1; D ambiguous. CDR1 and CDR2 from the germline V gene are SNHLY and FYNNEI. Trimming left V 3 bases short and J 8 bases short, with 7 bases between. This CDR3 spans 11 amino acids.

The chain links TRBV14 to TRBJ2-5, with D tentatively TRBD2 (6 bases). CDR3 length: 16 residues. Germline lookup yields CDR1 SGHDN and CDR2 FVKESK. Trimming left V 4 bases short and J 2 bases short, with 17 bases between. The CDR3 here is CASSLLRGVTQETQYF. The CDR3 bases are TGTGCCAGCAGCCTCCTGCGGGGTGTGACACAAGAGACCCAGTACTTC.

The gene calls are TRBV6-1 and TRBJ1-5; D remains unclear. The V gene's germline CDR1 is MNHNS and CDR2 SASEGT. The V end lost 1 base, the J end lost 1 base, and 11 bases lay between the germline ends. The CDR3 length is 16 residues. CDR3 sequence reads: CASSEVGHRSNQPQHF. In nucleotides, the CDR3 is TGTGCCAGCAGTGAAGTCGGTCATCGGAGCAATCAGCCCCAGCATTTT.

This sequence joins TRBV2 and TRBJ2-2, with 9 bases lining up with TRBD1. The CDR3 loop spans 16 amino acids. Looked up from germline, CDR1 is SNHLY and CDR2 is FYNNEI. V was clipped by 7 bases and J by 4 bases; unmatched bases: 10. CDR3 sequence: CASTTTGGVVTGELFF. CDR3 nucleotide sequence: TGTGCCAGCACCACTACAGGGGGCGTAGTCACCGGGGAGCTGTTTTTT.

This clone was seen repeatedly, ten times or more. The rearrangement uses TRBV18 and TRBJ1-4; TRBD1 aligns across 7 bases. The V gene end was trimmed by 3 bases and the J gene end by 4 bases; junction bases not matched to a gene: 5. The V gene's germline CDR1 is KGHSH and CDR2 LQKENI. The CDR3 is 15 amino acids. The CDR3 reads CASSPSNRGNEKLFF. DNA for the CDR3: TGTGCCAGCTCACCCAGTAACAGGGGTAATGAAAAACTGTTTTTT.

V usage is TRBV11-2 and J usage is TRBJ1-3; unclear D gene. Germline CDR1 reads SGHAT; CDR2 reads FQNNGV. The V end was cut by 6 bases, the J end by 2 bases, with 26 bases between. This CDR3 has 19 amino acids. CDR3 DNA sequence: TGTGCCAGCAGTTCTACTAGAGGCCCGCAGAAGGTTCCTGGAAACACCATATATTTT. Encoded protein: CASSSTRGPQKVPGNTIYF.

This chain links TRBV15 with TRBJ2-2; D perhaps matches TRBD1 (5 bases). The CDR3 has 13 residues. CDR1 and CDR2 from the germline V gene are LNHNV and YYDKDF (reference sequence). Trimming removed 5 bases from V and 3 bases from J, with 7 bases in between. CDR3 loop: CATSPRDTGELFF. In DNA, the CDR3 is TGTGCCACCAGCCCCAGGGACACCGGGGAGCTGTTTTTT.

For the CDR3, the DNA is TGTGCCTGGAGTCAGGGGCGATTGAACACTGAAGCTTTCTTT. Protein product: CAWSQGRLNTEAFF. The V gene is TRBV30, the J gene TRBJ1-1; possible D gene TRBD1, 6 bases. V was pared by 2 bases and J by 0 bases, with 10 bases between. The CDR3 consists of 14 residues. The germline V gene encodes CDR1 GTSNPN and CDR2 SVGIG (reference sequence). Drawing the rest from reference TRBV30 and TRBJ1-1, the complete variable domain is SQTIHQWPATLVQPVGSPLSLECTVEGTSNPNLYWYRQAAGRGLQLLFYSVGIGQISSEVPQNLSASRPQDRQFILSSKKLLLSDSGFYLCAWSQGRLNTEAFFGQGTRLTVV.

This sequence joins TRBV11-2 and TRBJ2-1; 9 bases align to TRBD1. The CDR3 is 16 residues long. CDR1 is SGHAT and CDR2 is FQNNGV in the germline V gene. The J segment lost 8 bases and the V segment lost 5 bases, leaving 13 bases of the junction unmatched. CDR3 DNA: TGTGCCAGCAGCCCGTCCGGGACAGGGTCAATGTATGAGCAGTTCTTC. It is translated as CASSPSGTGSMYEQFF.

The rearrangement uses TRBV7-9 and TRBJ2-3; no definite D call. The CDR3 covers 12 residues. The germline V gene encodes CDR1 SEHNR and CDR2 FQNEAQ (reference sequence). The germline V and J ends were trimmed by 7 bases and 6 bases, with 11 bases remaining between them. The CDR3 loop reads CASILGKDTQYF. DNA of the CDR3: TGTGCCAGCATCCTGGGGAAGGATACGCAGTATTTT.

The chain links TRBV18 to TRBJ2-5, with a weak D call TRBD1 (6 bases). Germline values: CDR1 KGHSH, CDR2 LQKENI. V lost 5 bases and J 5 bases, leaving 9 bases between the germline ends. The CDR3 is 12 residues long. The CDR3 DNA is TGTGCCAGCTCATTCCAGGGGGAGACCCAGTACTTC. It is translated as CASSFQGETQYF.

The chain has TRBV4-1 and TRBJ1-2; D is ambiguous. CDR3 length equals 12 residues. CDR1 and CDR2 (germline): MGHRA, YSYEKL. The V and J ends lost 0 bases and 6 bases respectively, with 5 bases between them. The CDR3 bases are TGCGCCAGCAGCCAAGACGGGGATGGCTACACCTTC. It codes for CASSQDGDGYTF.

CDR3 sequence: CASSSRQGTEAFF. CDR3 coding DNA: TGTGCCAGCAGCTCCAGACAGGGAACTGAAGCTTTCTTT. The chain links TRBV11-3 to TRBJ1-1; 7 positions match TRBD1. J lost 5 bases, V lost 4 bases, and 4 bases had no gene match. Germline V gene lookup returns CDR1 SGHNT and CDR2 YENEEA. This CDR3 has 13 residues.